This T cell receptor (beta chain) was identified in a study of sequential checkpoint blockade in melanoma. On the study more broadly: Each arm's sequence ended with maintenance nivolumab.

TCRdb's table, derived via immunoSEQ multiplex PCR, lists solely in-frame clones and lacks some. The sample includes around 40,000 clones, roughly 88% seen only once; the top ten take 12%. Treatment given: randomized to nivolumab then ipilimumab (arm A) or the reverse (arm B). DNA-damaging chemotherapy had not been given to any patient beforehand. Sorted cells were live CD3+CD8+, lacking CD19 and CD56, from PBMCs. The CDR3 runs to 16 residues. The germline V gene encodes CDR1 WSHSY and CDR2 SAAADI. Trimming shortened V by 2 bases and J by 0 bases, and 13 bases separated the two germline ends. Sequences were derived from CD8+ T cells sorted from blood (inferred from file names), sampled from a patient given nivolumab and ipilimumab in sequence. This sequence joins TRBV10-2 and TRBJ1-1, with D hard to call. The receptor's source is a human donor with melanoma. The DNA of the CDR3 is TGCGCCAGCAGTGAGAGGGTCGGAGGGATGAACACTGAAGCTTTCTTT. This sequence encodes CASSERVGGMNTEAFF.